These 21 T cell receptor beta chains originate from one sample sequenced in a study of T cells in localized non-small cell lung cancer. Assay: immunoSEQ multiplex PCR; the TCRdb copy retains only in-frame clones and omits some. The table has approximately 15,000 clones, more than 80% seen once; the top ten hold under 30%. The source was peripheral blood, collected before any cancer treatment. All receptors derive from a female donor at least 60 years old with stage I squamous cell lung carcinoma.

In its sample, this clone was seen a few times. In DNA, the CDR3 is TGTGCCTGGAGTGGTTGGGGGGAGTCTGGCAATCAGCCCCAGCATTTT. It encodes CAWSGWGESGNQPQHF. This chain connects TRBV30 to TRBJ1-5, with a weak D call TRBD1 (5 bases). Germline V CDR1 and CDR2: GTSNPN, SVGIG (reference sequence). The CDR3 is 16 amino acids. V lost 1 base, J lost 2 bases, and 15 bases lay in between.

V gene TRBV29-1 combines with J gene TRBJ2-4; D is possibly TRBD2 (7 bases). The CDR3 is 15 amino acids. V gave up 7 bases and J gave up 2 bases, with 18 bases separating them. Germline CDR1 is SQVTM and CDR2 is ANQGSEA. CDR3 protein: CSARKGGPTKNIQYF. DNA for the CDR3: TGCAGCGCAAGGAAGGGGGGGCCAACCAAAAACATTCAGTACTTC.

V usage is TRBV7-2 and J usage is TRBJ2-6, with D perhaps matching TRBD1 (6 bases). CDR3 size: 17 residues. V was trimmed by 5 bases and J by 4 bases, leaving 18 bases between them. Germline V gives CDR1 SGHTA, CDR2 FQGNSA. This chain's CDR3 is CASSPVLQGKGANVLTF. As DNA, the CDR3 is TGTGCCAGCAGCCCCGTCCTACAGGGAAAAGGGGCCAACGTCCTGACTTTC.

J is TRBJ2-2 and V is TRBV5-1; 10 positions agree with TRBD1. CDR1 SGHRS and CDR2 YFSETQ come from the germline V gene. V dropped 4 bases and J dropped 8; count of bases not matched to a gene: 11. This CDR3 region has 16 residues. The CDR3 spells CASSVSWTGGSGELFF. CDR3 in DNA: TGCGCCAGCAGCGTCAGTTGGACAGGGGGTTCTGGGGAGCTGTTTTTT.

The chain uses TRBV7-2 and TRBJ1-4; D is possibly TRBD1 (6 bases). Trimming cost V 4 bases and J 6 bases, with 15 bases left between them. The germline CDR1 and CDR2 sequences are SGHTA and FQGNSA. This CDR3 contains 15 residues. CDR3 bases: TGTGCCAGCAGCTCTACCTGGGGGCCATATGAAAAACTGTTTTTT. This codes for CASSSTWGPYEKLFF.

V gene TRBV5-1 combines with J gene TRBJ1-1; D is uncertain. Trimming stripped 5 bases from V and 6 bases from J, with 26 bases between. The germline V gene encodes CDR1 SGHRS and CDR2 YFSETQ. CDR3 size: 17 residues. CDR3 in DNA: TGCGCCAGCAGTAACCCCAGTGGGATCGTAGATGTGTCTGAAGCTTTCTTT. It translates to CASSNPSGIVDVSEAFF.

On this clone itself: Different DNA sequences within this sample yield the same CDR3. This sequence joins TRBV9 and TRBJ2-2; a weak D match, TRBD2 (6 bases). The CDR3 is made up of 15 amino acids. Germline V gives CDR1 SGDLS, CDR2 YYNGEE. Trimming cost V 0 bases and J 0 bases, with 6 bases left between them. CDR3 in DNA: TGTGCCAGCAGCGTAGCGGGGGCGAACACCGGGGAGCTGTTTTTT. It encodes CASSVAGANTGELFF.

The J gene is TRBJ2-4, the V gene TRBV6-1, with 7 bases aligning to TRBD2. CDR1 MNHNS and CDR2 SASEGT come from the germline V gene. The V and J ends lost 0 bases and 6 bases, in that order; junction bases with no gene match: 8. This CDR3 region has 16 residues. CDR3 loop: CASSEAFRGERNIQYF. Here the CDR3 DNA reads TGTGCCAGCAGTGAAGCTTTCCGGGGGGAGAGAAACATTCAGTACTTC.

The chain combines TRBV5-1 with TRBJ1-2; a weak D match, TRBD1 (6 bases). This CDR3 is built from 14 residues. Trimming took off 0 bases at V and 6 bases at J, with 12 bases between the two ends. Germline CDR1 and CDR2: SGHRS and YFSETQ. The DNA for the CDR3 is TGCGCCAGCAGCTTGGACGGGGGCACGGATGGCTACACCTTC. Protein sequence: CASSLDGGTDGYTF.

This clone was seen a handful of times. The chain links TRBV4-3 to TRBJ2-1; no definite D call. V lost 0 bases to trimming and J lost 1 base, with 7 bases between them. The CDR3 contains 15 residues. Germline loops: CDR1 LGHNA, CDR2 YSLEER. This CDR3 is CASSQDWRSYNEQFF. CDR3 sequence (DNA): TGCGCCAGCAGCCAAGATTGGCGGTCCTACAATGAGCAGTTCTTC.

In its sample, this clone was seen a few times. The chain's CDR3 is CASSEETEVSQPQHF. The CDR3 DNA reads as TGTGCCAGCAGTGAAGAAACTGAGGTGAGTCAGCCCCAGCATTTT. The rearrangement uses TRBV6-1 and TRBJ1-5; no clear D gene. V gave up 1 base and J gave up 6 bases, with 13 bases separating them. The germline CDR1 and CDR2 sequences are MNHNS and SASEGT. CDR3 length: 15 residues.

This clone has more than one count but fewer than ten. The rearrangement uses TRBV9 and TRBJ1-2; 7 bases match TRBD1. With 4 bases clipped from V and 0 bases from J, the junction kept 6 bases outside the gene matches. Germline assignment: CDR1 SGDLS and CDR2 YYNGEE. The CDR3 consists of 15 residues. The CDR3 DNA reads TGTGCCAGCAGCTTATCGGACAGGACTAACTATGGCTACACCTTC. The encoded protein is CASSLSDRTNYGYTF. Supplemented by reference TRBV9 and TRBJ1-2, the full variable domain reads DSGVTQTPKHLITATGQRVTLRCSPRSGDLSVYWYQQSLDQGLQFLIQYYNGEERAKGNILERFSAQQFPDLHSELNLSSLELGDSALYFCASSLSDRTNYGYTFGSGTRLTVV.

The chain links TRBV2 to TRBJ2-3; D perhaps matches TRBD1 (6 bases). V shed 6 bases and J shed 2 bases, with 21 bases lying between them. CDR3 length: 17 amino acids. Germline CDR1 SNHLY, CDR2 FYNNEI. The CDR3 is CASSPWGRGTSTDTQYF. CDR3 in DNA: TGTGCCAGCAGCCCTTGGGGCAGGGGCACGTCCACAGATACGCAGTATTTT.

The V gene is TRBV5-4, the J gene TRBJ2-7; 7 bases line up with TRBD2. With 4 bases clipped from V and 7 bases from J, the junction kept 14 bases outside the gene matches. The CDR3 length is 15 residues. The germline V gene has CDR1 SGHNT and CDR2 YYREEE (reference sequence). As DNA, the CDR3 is TGTGCCAGCAGCGCCGCCCTGGGAGGGTTGACGGAGCAGTACTTC. Amino acids: CASSAALGGLTEQYF.

The rearrangement links TRBV5-1 to TRBJ2-2; D remains unclear. Trimming removed 2 bases from V and 0 bases from J, with 8 bases in between. CDR1 is SGHRS and CDR2 is YFSETQ in the germline V gene. CDR3 length: 15 residues. CDR3 nucleotides: TGCGCCAGCAGCTTAGATTCCGCGAACACCGGGGAGCTGTTTTTT. It translates to CASSLDSANTGELFF.

The chain recombines TRBV19 with TRBJ2-7; a weak D match, TRBD2 (6 bases). Germline V CDR1 and CDR2: LNHDA, SQIVND (reference sequence). There are 14 residues in the CDR3. Trimming stripped 0 bases from V and 1 base from J, with 7 bases between. The CDR3 region has the DNA TGTGCCAGTAGTATAGAGGGGGGTTCCTACGAGCAGTACTTC. This codes for CASSIEGGSYEQYF.

The chain employs TRBV9 and TRBJ1-2; D is unclear. Germline assignment: CDR1 SGDLS and CDR2 YYNGEE. The CDR3 spans 15 residues. V was trimmed by 1 base and J by 5 bases, leaving 15 bases between them. CDR3: CASSVSSGGVYGYTF. CDR3 bases: TGTGCCAGCAGCGTAAGTTCCGGCGGGGTATATGGCTACACCTTC. The whole variable domain, remainder taken from reference TRBV9 and TRBJ1-2, is DSGVTQTPKHLITATGQRVTLRCSPRSGDLSVYWYQQSLDQGLQFLIQYYNGEERAKGNILERFSAQQFPDLHSELNLSSLELGDSALYFCASSVSSGGVYGYTFGSGTRLTVV.

The chain uses TRBV7-9 and TRBJ2-1, with 9 positions matching TRBD2. The CDR3 consists of 18 residues. CDR1 and CDR2 (germline): SEHNR, FQNEAQ (reference sequence). J lost 0 bases, V lost 4 bases, and 10 bases had no gene match. CDR3 nucleotides: TGTGCCAGCAGCTCCCTTAGGCTAGCGGGGATCTCCTACAATGAGCAGTTCTTC. Encoded protein: CASSSLRLAGISYNEQFF. The complete variable domain, with remaining parts taken from reference TRBV7-9 and TRBJ2-1, reads DTGVSQNPRHKITKRGQNVTFRCDPISEHNRLYWYRQTLGQGPEFLTYFQNEAQLEKSRLLSDRFSAERPKGSFSTLEIQRTEQGDSAMYLCASSSLRLAGISYNEQFFGPGTRLTVL.

V usage is TRBV6-5 and J usage is TRBJ1-4; 7 nucleotides line up with TRBD1. CDR1 MNHEY and CDR2 SVGAGI come from the germline V gene. Germline trimming cut 6 bases from V and 4 bases from J; bases unmatched to any gene: 5. There are 14 residues in the CDR3. CDR3 sequence: CASRPGGGNEKLFF. CDR3 bases: TGTGCCAGCAGGCCAGGGGGGGGTAATGAAAAACTGTTTTTT.

The V and J genes are TRBV6-1 and TRBJ2-3, with 10 bases aligning to TRBD2. This CDR3 has 16 residues. Germline CDR1 is MNHNS and CDR2 is SASEGT. Trimming at V came to 4 bases and at J to 1 base, leaving 5 bases not matched to a gene. This CDR3 reads CASSVVAGGRTDTQYF. CDR3 nucleotides: TGTGCCAGCAGTGTTGTAGCGGGGGGACGCACAGATACGCAGTATTTT.

In nucleotides, the CDR3 is TGTGCCAGCAACAAACAGGGGAGCACTGAAGCTTTCTTT. As protein: CASNKQGSTEAFF. This chain connects TRBV6-7 to TRBJ1-1; TRBD1 agrees at 7 bases. Being an ORF, TRBV6-7 has a function that is uncertain. V was pared by 7 bases and J by 4 bases, with 6 bases of the junction left unmatched. The length of the CDR3 is 13 residues.